This T cell receptor (beta chain) comes out of a study of human T cells and chemical hapten exposure. Study in general: Across the whole study, which lasted roughly 24 weeks, patients were given diphenylcyclopropenone on the scalp once a week.

Time point: patch test 2, 6 weeks after DPC sensitization. Treatment indicated: therapeutic diphenylcyclopropenone sensitization with weekly scalp DPC. Total RNA was extracted from unfractionated whole blood. TCRdb processed the RACE reads anew with MiXCR; each CDR3 protein has one entry. The top ten hold about 3.5% of the sample, which has about 73,000 distinct CDR3 sequences, approximately 9% seen once. This clonotype was detected many times. CDR1 and CDR2 (germline): KGHSH, LQKENI. The CDR3 sequence is 13 residues long. V lost 5 bases to trimming and J lost 5 bases, with 12 bases between them. The source of this sequence is a woman between 45 and 60 years old with alopecia areata. Some clones in this sample may be carry-over from other donors' samples. The rearrangement joins TRBV18 to TRBJ1-2, with D hard to call. Sequences were derived from whole blood, sampled in connection with sensitization to the hapten diphenylcyclopropenone (DPC). CDR3 region: CASSIGQDYGYTF. In DNA, the CDR3 is TGTGCCAGCTCAATTGGGCAGGATTATGGCTACACCTTC.